Listed below are T cell receptor beta chains from one sample, sequenced in a study of shared clonotypes between healthy human individuals. Some clones are missing from TCRdb's copy, which holds only in-frame ones; the method was immunoSEQ multiplex PCR. The table has 2 million to 2.5 million clones, around 95% seen once. Sequenced input: naive CD4+ T cells sorted from blood. Receptors originate from a man aged 18-30 years in good health. The CDR3 runs from the conserved cysteine through the conserved F or W. The D gene is left open where the match is weak. Clone size appears in some rows only: once, few, many, or a class for an expanded clone.

.	TRBV5-8	.	TRBJ2-4	CATLPTLRDIQYF	TGTGCCACCCTCCCTACCCTTCGGGACATTCAGTACTTC
.	TRBV15	.	TRBJ2-7	CATSSPPGHQSYEQYF	TGTGCCACCAGCAGCCCCCCCGGACACCAATCCTACGAGCAGTACTTC
.	TRBV19	.	TRBJ2-1	CASSEGRASYNEQFF	TGTGCCAGTAGTGAGGGGCGGGCATCCTACAATGAGCAGTTCTTC
.	TRBV5-1	TRBD2	TRBJ2-1	CASSLLLSGSTDEQFF	TGCGCCAGCAGCTTGTTACTAAGCGGGAGTACGGATGAGCAGTTCTTC
.	TRBV5-1	.	TRBJ2-7	CASREGYSTAYEQYF	TGCGCCAGCAGGGAGGGATATAGTACAGCCTACGAGCAGTACTTC
once	TRBV4-1	.	TRBJ2-5	CASSQGGTEETQYF	TGCGCCAGCAGCCAAGGGGGAACGGAAGAGACCCAGTACTTC
.	TRBV11-2	TRBD1	TRBJ2-7	CASSLVGQGRREQYF	TGTGCCAGCAGCTTAGTGGGACAGGGGAGGCGCGAGCAGTACTTC
.	TRBV7-9	TRBD1	TRBJ2-5	CASRRTGEVVTQYF	TGTGCCAGCAGACGAACAGGGGAAGTCGTGACCCAGTACTTC
.	TRBV7-2	.	TRBJ2-3	CASSLAGVRTDTQYF	TGTGCCAGCAGCTTAGCGGGAGTGAGAACAGATACGCAGTATTTT
once	TRBV11-2	TRBD1	TRBJ1-1	CASSFGQGGTEAFF	TGTGCCAGCAGCTTTGGACAGGGCGGTACTGAAGCTTTCTTT
.	TRBV6-5	.	TRBJ2-3	CASSYGRQDTQYF	TGTGCCAGCAGTTACGGGCGGCAAGATACGCAGTATTTT
.	TRBV5-1	TRBD1	TRBJ2-3	CASSLGPGQVRDTQYF	TGCGCCAGCAGCTTGGGACCGGGACAGGTGAGGGATACGCAGTATTTT
.	TRBV7-9	.	TRBJ1-1	CASSLILENTEAFF	TGTGCCAGCAGCTTAATTCTGGAGAACACTGAAGCTTTCTTT
.	TRBV30	.	TRBJ2-6	CAWRRGSGANVLTF	TGTGCCTGGAGAAGAGGCTCTGGGGCCAACGTCCTGACTTTC
.	TRBV10-1	TRBD2	TRBJ2-1	CASSVSSAGRQFF	TGCGCCAGCAGTGTCTCCTCAGCGGGGAGGCAGTTCTTC
.	TRBV18	TRBD1	TRBJ2-3	CASSPATGGGTDTQYF	TGTGCCAGCTCACCAGCGACAGGGGGCGGCACAGATACGCAGTATTTT
.	TRBV20-1	.	TRBJ2-3	CSATRTDTQYF	TGCAGTGCTACGCGCACAGATACGCAGTATTTT
.	TRBV6-6	TRBD2	TRBJ2-7	CASRDGLAGEYEQYF	TGTGCCAGCAGGGACGGACTAGCGGGAGAGTACGAGCAGTACTTC
.	TRBV6-5	.	TRBJ2-2	CASSYGLANTGELFF	TGTGCCAGCAGTTACGGGCTAGCAAACACCGGGGAGCTGTTTTTT
.	TRBV28	TRBD1	TRBJ1-5	CASSPGQVPQPQHF	TGTGCCAGCAGCCCCGGACAGGTTCCTCAGCCCCAGCATTTT
.	TRBV5-8	.	TRBJ1-6	CASSWGDTDSPLHF	TGTGCCAGCAGCTGGGGGGACACCGATTCACCCCTCCACTTT
.	TRBV11-2	TRBD2	TRBJ2-7	CASSTGTSGRATYEQYF	TGTGCCAGCAGCACCGGGACTAGCGGGAGAGCGACCTACGAGCAGTACTTC
.	TRBV6-5	.	TRBJ2-7	CASSYDRELSYEQYF	TGTGCCAGCAGTTACGACCGGGAACTCTCCTACGAGCAGTACTTC
.	TRBV4-3	.	TRBJ1-2	CASSQDQGLFYGYTF	TGCGCCAGCAGCCAAGACCAGGGCCTCTTCTATGGCTACACCTTC
.	TRBV7-7	.	TRBJ2-5	CASSLGTWRKETQYF	TGTGCTAGCAGCTTGGGGACATGGAGGAAAGAGACCCAGTACTTC
.	TRBV12-5	TRBD1	TRBJ2-2	CASGLPPKTGHTGELFF	TGTGCTAGTGGTTTGCCACCAAAGACAGGGCACACCGGGGAGCTGTTTTTT
.	TRBV7-6	.	TRBJ2-5	CASSLSGETQYF	TGTGCCAGCAGCTTAAGCGGAGAGACCCAGTACTTC
.	TRBV11-2	TRBD2	TRBJ2-1	CASSLVLAGVSEQFF	TGTGCCAGCAGCTTAGTCTTAGCGGGAGTTAGTGAGCAGTTCTTC
.	TRBV5-1	.	TRBJ2-1	CASRDVLVPGASYNEQFF	TGCGCCAGCAGGGACGTGCTCGTCCCAGGGGCATCCTACAATGAGCAGTTCTTC
.	TRBV6-6	TRBD1	TRBJ1-2	CASIQGANYGYTF	TGTGCCAGCATCCAGGGGGCAAACTATGGCTACACCTTC
.	TRBV30	.	TRBJ1-5	CAWSEGARQPQHF	TGTGCCTGGAGTGAAGGGGCCCGTCAGCCCCAGCATTTT
.	TRBV28	.	TRBJ2-7	CASSFADFREQYF	TGTGCCAGCAGTTTCGCCGATTTTCGCGAGCAGTACTTC
.	TRBV2	.	TRBJ2-7	CASSGVAYEQYF	TGTGCCAGCAGTGGAGTGGCGTATGAGCAGTACTTC
.	TRBV7-2	.	TRBJ2-7	CASSPIDRLSYEQYF	TGTGCCAGCAGCCCGATAGACAGACTCTCCTACGAGCAGTACTTC
.	TRBV5-1	.	TRBJ2-5	CASRGQSQETQYF	TGCGCCAGCAGAGGGCAATCCCAAGAGACCCAGTACTTC
few	TRBV18	.	TRBJ1-2	CASSPPGGNYGYTF	TGTGCCAGCTCACCCCCGGGGGGGAACTATGGCTACACCTTC
once	TRBV5-6	.	TRBJ1-5	CASSLAGSNQPQHF	TGTGCCAGCAGCTTGGCGGGGAGCAATCAGCCCCAGCATTTT
once	TRBV2	.	TRBJ2-3	CASSEVRSPSTDTQYF	TGTGCCAGCAGTGAAGTACGGAGCCCCTCCACAGATACGCAGTATTTT
.	TRBV25-1	TRBD2	TRBJ2-7	CASTPRTSGISYEQYF	TGTGCCAGCACCCCTAGGACTAGCGGGATCTCCTACGAGCAGTACTTC
.	TRBV2	TRBD1	TRBJ2-7	CASSERRGSYEQYF	TGTGCCAGCAGTGAACGCAGGGGGAGCTACGAGCAGTACTTC
.	TRBV6-5	.	TRBJ1-4	CASSRGRGTELFF	TGTGCCAGCAGCCGCGGGCGGGGGACGGAACTGTTTTTT
.	TRBV4-1	.	TRBJ1-2	CASSQDFPGAGTYGYTF	TGCGCCAGCAGCCAAGATTTTCCCGGGGCAGGGACTTATGGCTACACCTTC
.	TRBV7-2	TRBD2	TRBJ2-3	CASSSSGTLTDTQYF	TGTGCCAGCAGCTCGAGCGGGACTCTCACAGATACGCAGTATTTT
.	TRBV30	.	TRBJ1-6	CAWSESPSPLHF	TGTGCCTGGAGCGAGTCCCCTTCACCCCTCCACTTT
.	TRBV5-4	TRBD2	TRBJ2-5	CASSLGVAGGQETQYF	TGTGCCAGCAGCCTAGGGGTAGCGGGGGGGCAAGAGACCCAGTACTTC
.	TRBV28	TRBD2	TRBJ2-5	CASLQVAGEPNQETQYF	TGTGCCAGCCTTCAGGTAGCGGGGGAACCCAACCAAGAGACCCAGTACTTC
.	TRBV7-2	TRBD1	TRBJ2-7	CASSLGVGTAYEQYF	TGTGCCAGCAGCTTAGGGGTAGGGACAGCCTACGAGCAGTACTTC
.	TRBV4-1	TRBD1	TRBJ1-3	CASSQVRTGVSGNTIYF	TGCGCCAGCAGCCAAGTAAGGACAGGGGTATCCGGAAACACCATATATTTT
.	TRBV18	.	TRBJ2-1	CASSPPGSSYNEQFF	TGTGCCAGCTCACCACCCGGGAGCTCCTACAATGAGCAGTTCTTC
.	TRBV11-2	.	TRBJ2-7	CASAQPGGSYEQYF	TGTGCCAGCGCCCAACCCGGCGGATCCTACGAGCAGTACTTC
.	TRBV7-2	.	TRBJ2-5	CASSPGTPQETQYF	TGTGCCAGCAGCCCCGGGACTCCTCAAGAGACCCAGTACTTC
.	TRBV5-1	TRBD2	TRBJ2-3	CASSLTSGGAYKTDTQYF	TGCGCCAGCAGCTTGACTAGCGGGGGGGCCTATAAAACAGATACGCAGTATTTT
.	TRBV11-2	.	TRBJ1-5	CASSLAQGEPQHF	TGTGCCAGCAGCTTGGCGCAGGGAGAGCCCCAGCATTTT
.	TRBV5-1	TRBD1	TRBJ2-1	CASSLLTGPSTEQFF	TGCGCCAGCAGCTTGTTGACAGGGCCGTCCACTGAGCAGTTCTTC
.	TRBV5-4	TRBD2	TRBJ2-1	CASSLGGLAGYNEQFF	TGTGCCAGCAGCTTGGGGGGACTAGCGGGTTACAATGAGCAGTTCTTC
.	TRBV4-1	.	TRBJ2-7	CASSQESGVGGSLGEQYF	TGCGCCAGCAGCCAAGAGTCCGGGGTTGGAGGATCCCTAGGCGAGCAGTACTTC
.	TRBV5-1	TRBD1	TRBJ1-2	CASSLRDRNNYGYTF	TGCGCCAGCAGCTTGAGGGACAGGAATAACTATGGCTACACCTTC
.	TRBV10-3	.	TRBJ2-1	CAISDTGSSNEQFF	TGTGCCATCAGTGACACTGGGAGCTCGAATGAGCAGTTCTTC